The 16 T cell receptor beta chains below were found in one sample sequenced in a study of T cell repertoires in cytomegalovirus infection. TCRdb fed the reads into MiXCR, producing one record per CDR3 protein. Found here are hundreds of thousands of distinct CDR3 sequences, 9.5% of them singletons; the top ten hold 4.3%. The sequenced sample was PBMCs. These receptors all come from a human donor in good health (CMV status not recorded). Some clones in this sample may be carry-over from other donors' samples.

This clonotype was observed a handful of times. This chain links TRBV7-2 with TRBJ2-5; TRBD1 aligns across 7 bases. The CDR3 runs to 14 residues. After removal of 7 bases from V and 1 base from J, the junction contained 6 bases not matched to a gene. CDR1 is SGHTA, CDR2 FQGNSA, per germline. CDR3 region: CASNSRDSQETQYF. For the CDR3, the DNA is TGTGCCAGCAACAGCCGGGACAGCCAAGAGACCCAGTACTTC.

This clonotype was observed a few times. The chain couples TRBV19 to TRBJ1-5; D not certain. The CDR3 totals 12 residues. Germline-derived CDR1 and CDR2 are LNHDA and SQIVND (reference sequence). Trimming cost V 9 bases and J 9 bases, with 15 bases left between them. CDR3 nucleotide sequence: TGTGCCAGCGGGTCTGTAAGTGGGCCCCAGCATTTT. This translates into CASGSVSGPQHF.

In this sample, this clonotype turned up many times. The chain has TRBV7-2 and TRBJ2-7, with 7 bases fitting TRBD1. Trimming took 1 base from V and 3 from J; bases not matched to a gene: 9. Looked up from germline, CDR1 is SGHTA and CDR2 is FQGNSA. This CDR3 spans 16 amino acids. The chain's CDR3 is CASSLGSRQGFYEQYF. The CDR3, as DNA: TGTGCCAGCAGCTTAGGTTCGAGACAGGGATTCTACGAGCAGTACTTC.

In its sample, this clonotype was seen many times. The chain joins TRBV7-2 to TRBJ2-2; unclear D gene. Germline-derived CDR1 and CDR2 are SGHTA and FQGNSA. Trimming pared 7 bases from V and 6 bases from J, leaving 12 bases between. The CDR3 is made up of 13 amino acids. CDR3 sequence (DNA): TGTGCCAGCACAGTGGCAGCTCCCGGGGAGCTGTTTTTT. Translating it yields CASTVAAPGELFF.

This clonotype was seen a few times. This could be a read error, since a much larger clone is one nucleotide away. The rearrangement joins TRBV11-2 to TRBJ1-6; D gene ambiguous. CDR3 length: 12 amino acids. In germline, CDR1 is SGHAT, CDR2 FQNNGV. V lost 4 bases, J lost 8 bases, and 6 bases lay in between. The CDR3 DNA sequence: TGTGCCAGCAGCTCCGGTTATTCACCCCTCCACTTT. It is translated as CASSSGYSPLHF.

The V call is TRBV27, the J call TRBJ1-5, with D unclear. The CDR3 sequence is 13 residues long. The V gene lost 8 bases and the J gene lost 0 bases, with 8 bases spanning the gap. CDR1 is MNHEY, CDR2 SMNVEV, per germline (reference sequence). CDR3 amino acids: CASGRYSNQPQHF. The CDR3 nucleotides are TGTGCCAGCGGCCGCTATAGCAATCAGCCCCAGCATTTT.

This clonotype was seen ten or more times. In DNA, the CDR3 is TGTGCCAGCAGCTTAGCGGGGGATCTCTATGGCTACACCTTC. It codes for CASSLAGDLYGYTF. This chain uses TRBV7-2 with TRBJ1-2; perhaps TRBD1 as D (5 bases). The germline V gene encodes CDR1 SGHTA and CDR2 FQGNSA. This CDR3 is built from 14 residues. Deletions cut 0 bases from V and 4 bases from J, with 9 bases between.

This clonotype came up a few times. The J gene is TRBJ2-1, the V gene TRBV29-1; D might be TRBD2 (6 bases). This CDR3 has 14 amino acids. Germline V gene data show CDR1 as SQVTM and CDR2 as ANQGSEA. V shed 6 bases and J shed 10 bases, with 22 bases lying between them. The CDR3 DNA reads TGCAGCGTCATAACCAGGGACTCCCAAAGGGAGCAGTTCTTC. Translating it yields CSVITRDSQREQFF.

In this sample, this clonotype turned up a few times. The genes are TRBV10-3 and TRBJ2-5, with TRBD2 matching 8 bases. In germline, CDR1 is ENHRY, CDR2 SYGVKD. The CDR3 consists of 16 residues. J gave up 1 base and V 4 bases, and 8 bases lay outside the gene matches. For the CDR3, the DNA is TGTGCCATCAGTGGTCTCGGCGGGGGGATCCAAGAGACCCAGTACTTC. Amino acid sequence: CAISGLGGGIQETQYF.

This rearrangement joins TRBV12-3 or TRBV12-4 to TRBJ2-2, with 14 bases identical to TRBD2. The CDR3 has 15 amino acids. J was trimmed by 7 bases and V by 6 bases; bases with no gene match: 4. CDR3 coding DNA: TGTGCCAGCAGCCCGGGACTAGCGGGGGTCGGGGAGCTGTTTTTT. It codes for CASSPGLAGVGELFF.

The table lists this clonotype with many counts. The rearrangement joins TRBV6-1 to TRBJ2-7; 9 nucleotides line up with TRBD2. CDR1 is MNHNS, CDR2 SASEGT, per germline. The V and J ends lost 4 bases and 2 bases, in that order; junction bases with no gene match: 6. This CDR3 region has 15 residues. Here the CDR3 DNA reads TGTGCCAGCAGTGCTTCGACTAGCGGAGCCTACGAGCAGTACTTC. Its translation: CASSASTSGAYEQYF.

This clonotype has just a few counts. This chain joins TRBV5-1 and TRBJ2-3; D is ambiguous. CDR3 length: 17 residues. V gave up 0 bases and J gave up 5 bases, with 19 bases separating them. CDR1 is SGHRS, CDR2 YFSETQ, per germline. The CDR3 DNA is TGCGCCAGCAGCTTGGCCTTGAGAAGATCCGGAGAAGATACGCAGTATTTT. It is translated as CASSLALRRSGEDTQYF.

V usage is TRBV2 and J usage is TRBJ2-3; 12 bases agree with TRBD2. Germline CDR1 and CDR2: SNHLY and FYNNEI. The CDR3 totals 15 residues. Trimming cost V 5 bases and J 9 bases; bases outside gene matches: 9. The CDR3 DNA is TGTGCCAGCAGTTTTCTAGCGGGAGGGCCCCAGACGCAGTATTTT. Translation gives CASSFLAGGPQTQYF.

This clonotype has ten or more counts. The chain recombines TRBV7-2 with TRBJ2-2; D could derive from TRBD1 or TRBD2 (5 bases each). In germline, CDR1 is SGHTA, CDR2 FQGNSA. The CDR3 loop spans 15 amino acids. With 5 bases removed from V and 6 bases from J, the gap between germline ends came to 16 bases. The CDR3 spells CASSVTLGDAGELFF. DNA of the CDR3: TGTGCCAGCAGCGTCACGCTGGGGGACGCCGGGGAGCTGTTTTTT.

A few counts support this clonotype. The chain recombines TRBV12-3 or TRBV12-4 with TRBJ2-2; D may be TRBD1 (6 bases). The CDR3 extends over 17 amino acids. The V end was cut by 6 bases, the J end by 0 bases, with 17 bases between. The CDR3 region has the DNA TGTGCCAGCAGCCCCGCCGCGACAGGTCCGAACACCGGGGAGCTGTTTTTT. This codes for CASSPAATGPNTGELFF.

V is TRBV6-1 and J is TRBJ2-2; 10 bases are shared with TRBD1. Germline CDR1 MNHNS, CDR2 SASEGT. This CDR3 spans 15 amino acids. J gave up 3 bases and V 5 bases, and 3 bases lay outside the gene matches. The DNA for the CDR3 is TGTGCCAGCAGTTCCGGGACAGGGGACACCGGGGAGCTGTTTTTT. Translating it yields CASSSGTGDTGELFF.